The 22 T cell receptor beta chains presented below share a single source sample, sequenced in a study of CD8 T cells in Susac syndrome. The RNA, about 0.45 to 1 ug, was put through reverse transcription using random hexamers. TCRdb re-derived calls from the immunoSEQ multiplex PCR reads in MiXCR, one entry per CDR3 protein. The data contain roughly 120,000 distinct CDR3 sequences, around 94% of them seen just once; the ten biggest clones take up 0.093%. The material sequenced was CD4+ T cells from PBMCs. The receptors were sampled from a human donor with multiple sclerosis.

J is TRBJ1-6 and V is TRBV7-3; D call uncertain. Germline CDR1 reads SGHTA; CDR2 reads FQGTGA. The CDR3 sequence is 14 residues long. V was clipped by 4 bases and J by 10 bases, with 14 bases between them. The CDR3 sequence is CASSSGSSDSPLHF. CDR3 in DNA: TGTGCCAGCAGCTCCGGCAGTTCAGACTCACCCCTCCACTTT.

The chain carries TRBV7-8 and TRBJ2-1; a possible D gene is TRBD1 (5 bases). CDR1 and CDR2 (germline): SGHVS, FQNEAQ. V was clipped by 6 bases and J by 6 bases, with 9 bases between them. The CDR3 covers 12 residues. The CDR3 here is CASRGRGNEQFF. In nucleotides, the CDR3 is TGTGCCAGCAGAGGAAGGGGCAATGAGCAGTTCTTC. The variable domain in full, completed from reference TRBV7-8 and TRBJ2-1, reads GAGVSQSPRYKVAKRGQDVALRCDPISGHVSLFWYQQALGQGPEFLTYFQNEAQLDKSGLPSDRFFAERPEGSVSTLKIQRTQQEDSAVYLCASRGRGNEQFFGPGTRLTVL.

V usage is TRBV12-3 or TRBV12-4 and J usage is TRBJ1-1; D gene ambiguous. Trimming stripped 6 bases from V and 2 bases from J, with 10 bases between. CDR3 length equals 13 residues. For the CDR3, the DNA is TGTGCCAGCAGCTCCGCAGCTAACACTGAAGCTTTCTTT. This translates into CASSSAANTEAFF.

This chain links TRBV7-2 with TRBJ2-7; possibly TRBD2 for D (6 bases). Germline values: CDR1 SGHTA, CDR2 FQGNSA. Trimming cost V 3 bases and J 0 bases, with 15 bases left between them. CDR3 length: 16 amino acids. The CDR3 DNA is TGTGCCAGCAGCTTCACCGGGACTCTTAGCTCCTACGAGCAGTACTTC. Translated, it gives CASSFTGTLSSYEQYF.

The rearrangement uses TRBV30 and TRBJ2-7, with a weak D call TRBD1 (6 bases). The CDR3 has 14 residues. Per germline, CDR1 GTSNPN and CDR2 SVGIG (reference sequence). V was clipped by 0 bases and J by 5 bases, with 14 bases between them. The CDR3 sequence is CAWSVRRGSDEQYF. CDR3 sequence (DNA): TGTGCCTGGAGTGTACGCAGGGGCTCGGACGAGCAGTACTTC.

This clonotype showed up just a few times. This chain links TRBV4-3 with TRBJ2-5; no clear D. V was clipped by 1 base and J by 5 bases, with 8 bases between them. From germline, CDR1 is LGHNA and CDR2 YSLEER. This CDR3 comprises 13 residues. CDR3 in amino acids: CASSQGMAETQYF. CDR3 DNA: TGCGCCAGCAGCCAAGGTATGGCGGAGACCCAGTACTTC.

The gene calls are TRBV12-3 or TRBV12-4 and TRBJ1-6; 8 bases agree with TRBD1. The J segment lost 10 bases and the V segment lost 5 bases, leaving 10 bases of the junction unmatched. The CDR3 contains 15 residues. The CDR3 region is CASSLRQGTDSPLHF. The CDR3 region has the DNA TGTGCCAGCAGTCTGCGACAGGGGACGGACTCACCCCTCCACTTT.

The CDR3 sequence is CASSPRTTVNTGELFF. DNA for the CDR3: TGTGCCAGCAGCCCACGAACGACGGTGAACACCGGGGAGCTGTTTTTT. The chain combines TRBV7-2 with TRBJ2-2, with D hard to call. Trimming shortened V by 5 bases and J by 1 base, and 14 bases separated the two germline ends. Germline-derived CDR1 and CDR2 are SGHTA and FQGNSA. The CDR3 loop spans 16 amino acids.

V and J are TRBV5-1 and TRBJ2-7; 7 positions agree with TRBD2. The CDR3 loop spans 16 amino acids. J was trimmed by 0 bases and V by 0 bases; bases with no gene match: 6. Per the germline V gene, CDR1 is SGHRS and CDR2 is YFSETQ. CDR3 nucleotides: TGCGCCAGCAGCTTGGCCTCCGGCGGGGGCTCCTACGAGCAGTACTTC. It is translated as CASSLASGGGSYEQYF. The full variable domain, completed using reference TRBV5-1 and TRBJ2-7, is KAGVTQTPRYLIKTRGQQVTLSCSPISGHRSVSWYQQTPGQGLQFLFEYFSETQRNKGNFPGRFSGRQFSNSRSEMNVSTLELGDSALYLCASSLASGGGSYEQYFGPGTRLTVT.

This clonotype was counted once. V is TRBV12-5 and J is TRBJ1-3; no clear D gene. CDR1 and CDR2 (germline): LGHNT, FRNRAP. This CDR3 has 13 residues. Trimming removed 2 bases from V and 6 bases from J, with 8 bases in between. In DNA form, the CDR3 reads TGTGCTAGTGGTTTGTCGGACCTAAACACCATATATTTT. This sequence encodes CASGLSDLNTIYF.

This chain joins TRBV19 and TRBJ2-2; D unclear. Trimming shortened V by 4 bases and J by 0 bases, and 12 bases separated the two germline ends. CDR3 length: 16 residues. Germline CDR1 LNHDA, CDR2 SQIVND (reference sequence). The CDR3 DNA reads TGTGCCAGTAGTAAAAGACTCCTCGCGAACACCGGGGAGCTGTTTTTT. The encoded protein is CASSKRLLANTGELFF.

The rearrangement joins TRBV7-2 to TRBJ2-5; TRBD2 is a possible D gene (6 bases). The ends were cut back, 1 base at V and 5 bases at J, with 11 bases in the middle. Germline CDR1 and CDR2: SGHTA and FQGNSA. The CDR3 spans 14 residues. In DNA, the CDR3 is TGTGCCAGCAGCTTAGGGTTCGGAGGGGAGACCCAGTACTTC. Translating it yields CASSLGFGGETQYF.

The chain couples TRBV4-3 to TRBJ2-3, with TRBD2 identical over 10 bases. This CDR3 has 17 amino acids. Germline values: CDR1 LGHNA, CDR2 YSLEER. The V and J ends lost 0 bases and 2 bases, in that order; junction bases with no gene match: 5. CDR3 in amino acids: CASSQEAAGGNTDTQYF. CDR3 nucleotide sequence: TGCGCCAGCAGCCAAGAGGCAGCGGGGGGGAACACAGATACGCAGTATTTT.

A single count supports this clonotype. This sequence joins TRBV28 and TRBJ1-3, with TRBD1 identical over 7 bases. The CDR3 spans 13 residues. Trimming took 10 bases from V and 0 from J; bases not matched to a gene: 3. Germline-derived CDR1 and CDR2 are MDHEN and SYDVKM. CDR3 sequence (DNA): TGTGCCACTCGGGACAGCTCTGGAAACACCATATATTTT. Amino acid sequence: CATRDSSGNTIYF.

This chain joins TRBV27 and TRBJ2-5; D may be TRBD1 (6 bases). V was pared by 6 bases and J by 6 bases, with 23 bases between. The CDR3 runs 16 residues. The germline V gene encodes CDR1 MNHEY and CDR2 SMNVEV (reference sequence). DNA for the CDR3: TGTGCCAGCAGCGAAAGGGACACCGTCTTGGAAAAGACCCAGTACTTC. It is translated as CASSERDTVLEKTQYF.

The chain uses TRBV4-2 and TRBJ1-5; D may be TRBD1 (6 bases). With 5 bases removed from V and 5 bases from J, the gap between germline ends came to 19 bases. The CDR3 spans 16 residues. Germline CDR1 LGHNA, CDR2 YNFKEQ. CDR3 residues: CASSEARTAEDQPQHF. The CDR3 DNA sequence: TGTGCCAGCAGCGAAGCTCGGACAGCGGAGGATCAGCCCCAGCATTTT.

The CDR3 spells CASSLVAGPLYEQYF. For the CDR3, the DNA is TGTGCCAGCAGCTTAGTGGCGGGGCCTCTCTACGAGCAGTACTTC. The chain is built from TRBV7-2 and TRBJ2-7, with TRBD2 as a possible D gene (6 bases). Trimming took off 1 base at V and 3 bases at J, with 13 bases between the two ends. Germline loops: CDR1 SGHTA, CDR2 FQGNSA. The CDR3 consists of 15 residues.

This chain joins TRBV30 and TRBJ1-1, with 7 bases matching TRBD1. This CDR3 is built from 13 residues. Trimming removed 0 bases from V and 8 bases from J; junction bases left unmatched: 6. Germline-derived CDR1 and CDR2 are GTSNPN and SVGIG (reference sequence). In DNA, the CDR3 is TGTGCCTGGAGTGTAGAGGGGGCAGGAGAAGCTTTCTTT. It specifies CAWSVEGAGEAFF.

This clonotype was recorded a few times. This sequence joins TRBV30 and TRBJ2-7; D remains unclear. This CDR3 is 15 amino acids long. V lost 2 bases and J lost 4, with 18 bases in between. Germline V CDR1 and CDR2: GTSNPN, SVGIG (reference sequence). The CDR3 sequence: CAWSIGTVYAYEQYF. CDR3 coding DNA: TGTGCCTGGAGTATAGGTACAGTATATGCGTACGAGCAGTACTTC.

The CDR3 reads CASSYFLVGGETQYF. The DNA of the CDR3 is TGTGCCAGCAGTTACTTTTTGGTTGGGGGAGAGACCCAGTACTTC. The rearrangement uses TRBV6-5 and TRBJ2-5; D may be TRBD1 or TRBD2 (5 bases each). V was trimmed by 1 base and J by 4 bases, leaving 13 bases between them. This CDR3 is 15 amino acids long. Per the germline V gene, CDR1 is MNHEY and CDR2 is SVGAGI.

The gene calls are TRBV29-1 and TRBJ1-2, with D perhaps matching TRBD1 (5 bases). V was cut by 7 bases and J by 4 bases, with 13 bases left in between. This CDR3 is 12 amino acids long. Germline CDR1 SQVTM, CDR2 ANQGSEA. CDR3 sequence reads: CSGGGVGYGYTF. In DNA form, the CDR3 reads TGCAGCGGCGGAGGGGTTGGCTATGGCTACACCTTC.

This rearrangement joins TRBV6-5 to TRBJ1-2; D uncertain. V was trimmed by 0 bases and J by 8 bases, leaving 13 bases between them. The CDR3 loop spans 14 amino acids. Germline V gene data show CDR1 as MNHEY and CDR2 as SVGAGI. The CDR3 reads CASSYSIPVQGYTF. For the CDR3, the DNA is TGTGCCAGCAGTTACTCGATCCCCGTTCAAGGCTACACCTTC.